Included here is one TCR beta chain sequence, with context. The data belong to a study of blood T cell repertoires in COVID-19. Looking at the study overall: Acute and convalescent COVID-19 specimens originated in the United States, Italy and Spain. PBMCs, B-cell-depleted T cells, or T cells provided the cDNA or gDNA that made up the material.

Germline lookup yields CDR1 LNHDA and CDR2 SQIVND (reference sequence). Trimming shortened V by 10 bases and J by 4 bases, and 10 bases separated the two germline ends. The CDR3 runs 11 residues. Participants spanned ages about 18 to 100 years and resided in about 24 US areas. Clinical histories supplied by participants themselves formed the basis of cohort assignment. The protocol was immunoSEQ multiplex PCR, while the TCRdb copy is restricted to in-frame clones and leaves out a portion. The profile covers over 350,000 clones, with 85% to 90% appearing a single time and 0.9% to 1.5% taken by the ten largest.

This clonotype was sampled from a woman under 30 who had recovered from COVID-19. The rearrangement links TRBV19 to TRBJ1-1, with D tentatively TRBD1 (6 bases). The sequenced sample was PBMCs or T cells enriched from blood (not recorded which). The CDR3 bases are TGTGCCACCCAGGGGAGCACTGAAGCTTTCTTT. This encodes CATQGSTEAFF.